This T cell receptor beta chain came from a study of blood T cell repertoires in COVID-19. Participant-given clinical history determined each cohort assignment. The repertoire was sequenced with immunoSEQ multiplex PCR; TCRdb's copy has only in-frame clones and lacks some. The data contain some 330,000 clones, approximately 92% of them singletons. Germline CDR1 SEHNR, CDR2 FQNEAQ (reference sequence). The CDR3 is 15 residues long. V was clipped by 5 bases and J by 0 bases; unmatched bases: 3. This sequence originates from a woman in her thirties who had recovered from COVID-19. The chain employs TRBV7-9 and TRBJ2-7; TRBD2 agrees at 11 bases. The sequencing input was PBMCs or T cells enriched from blood (not recorded which). CDR3 coding DNA: TGTGCCAGCAGCCCCACTAGCGGGAGCTCCTACGAGCAGTACTTC. Amino acid sequence: CASSPTSGSSYEQYF. The full variable domain, with the rest looked up from reference TRBV7-9 and TRBJ2-7, is DTGVSQNPRHKITKRGQNVTFRCDPISEHNRLYWYRQTLGQGPEFLTYFQNEAQLEKSRLLSDRFSAERPKGSFSTLEIQRTEQGDSAMYLCASSPTSGSSYEQYFGPGTRLTVT.